This T cell receptor beta chain was profiled in a study of blood T cell repertoires in COVID-19. Study-wide background: The analysed material was cDNA or gDNA that came from T cells, B-cell-depleted T cells, or PBMCs.

CDR1 and CDR2 (germline): MGHRA, YSYEKL. J lost 0 bases, V lost 3 bases, and 20 bases had no gene match. This CDR3 comprises 22 residues. Generated by immunoSEQ multiplex PCR, the TCRdb table keeps only in-frame clones and is missing some. The profile shows about 100,000 clones, almost 80% of them singletons. V is TRBV4-1 and J is TRBJ1-5; 10 positions match TRBD1. Sequenced material: peripheral blood. This clonotype originated in an older man with active or convalescent COVID-19. In DNA form, the CDR3 reads TGCGCCAGCAGCCAGAGATCTTTTTTGAGGACAGGGGGTACCAATAGCAATCAGCCCCAGCATTTT. Translating it yields CASSQRSFLRTGGTNSNQPQHF.